This T cell receptor beta chain was sequenced for a study of T cell responses to AZD1222 COVID-19 vaccine. Sequencing was performed with immunoSEQ multiplex PCR; in TCRdb, only in-frame clones are kept and a portion is missing. Among 130,000 to 150,000 clones listed, roughly 89% were seen once. Germline V gene lookup returns CDR1 LNHDA and CDR2 SQIVND (reference sequence). The CDR3 totals 15 residues. V shed 7 bases and J shed 8 bases, with 21 bases lying between them. The chain has TRBV19 and TRBJ1-5; maybe TRBD1 (6 bases). The clonotype originates from an adult in good health. This specimen consisted of peripheral blood, obtained on day 0 of AZD1222 vaccination. The CDR3 sequence: CASIQGAGEGKPQHF. The CDR3 region has the DNA TGTGCCAGTATCCAAGGAGCAGGGGAGGGGAAGCCCCAGCATTTT.